A single sample is the source of the 21 T cell receptor beta chains below, sequenced in a study of a mutant IDH1 vaccine in newly diagnosed glioma. Antigens of these TCRs are unknown. The table came from immunoSEQ multiplex PCR; TCRdb's copy has only in-frame clones and leaves some out. The data contain some 130,000 clones, about 82% of them seen just once; the ten biggest clones take up 4.5% to 7%. Specified time point: week 11, during vaccination. Vaccination comprised doses that each held 300 ug of mutant IDH1 20-mer peptide, plus topical imiquimod. The sequencing here drew on PBMCs, taken from a glioma patient whose treatment included an IDH1 peptide vaccine. The receptor source for this set is a man in his forties or fifties with glioma.

This chain links TRBV4-1 with TRBJ2-5; tentatively, D is TRBD2 (5 bases). This CDR3 spans 14 amino acids. Trimming cost V 0 bases and J 4 bases, with 9 bases left between them. Per germline, CDR1 MGHRA and CDR2 YSYEKL. The CDR3 protein is CASSQENSGETQYF. DNA of the CDR3: TGCGCCAGCAGCCAAGAAAACAGCGGAGAGACCCAGTACTTC.

In nucleotides, the CDR3 is TGTGCCAGCAGCGGGGTGGACGATAGCAATCAGCCCCAGCATTTT. It translates to CASSGVDDSNQPQHF. V is TRBV5-6 and J is TRBJ1-5; D remains ambiguous. CDR1 and CDR2 (germline): SGHDT, YYEEEE. The V gene lost 4 bases and the J gene lost 0 bases, with 11 bases spanning the gap. This CDR3 spans 15 amino acids.

V is TRBV5-1 and J is TRBJ2-1; D possibly uses TRBD1 or TRBD2 (6 bases each). Germline CDR1 is SGHRS and CDR2 is YFSETQ. CDR3 length equals 16 residues. The V end lost 0 bases, the J end lost 9 bases, and 19 bases lay between the germline ends. The CDR3 DNA follows: TGCGCCAGCAGCTTGGGGTTTATAGGGGGGCCGAGTGAGCAGTTCTTC. Its protein product is CASSLGFIGGPSEQFF.

The chain is built from TRBV2 and TRBJ1-5; possible D gene TRBD1, 5 bases. V gave up 7 bases and J gave up 1 base, with 8 bases separating them. Germline V gene sequence: CDR1 SNHLY, CDR2 FYNNEI. The CDR3 covers 13 residues. The CDR3 DNA reads TGTGCCAGCATGAGACAGAGCAATCAGCCCCAGCATTTT. Protein: CASMRQSNQPQHF.

V and J are TRBV11-2 and TRBJ2-7; D perhaps matches TRBD1 (6 bases). The CDR3 loop spans 17 amino acids. The ends were cut back, 1 base at V and 2 bases at J, with 18 bases in the middle. Looked up from germline, CDR1 is SGHAT and CDR2 is FQNNGV. The CDR3 reads CASSLGWYRETAYEQYF. CDR3 DNA sequence: TGTGCCAGCAGCTTAGGCTGGTACAGGGAGACTGCCTACGAGCAGTACTTC.

The V gene is TRBV6-1, the J gene TRBJ1-1, with D uncertain. Trimming took off 7 bases at V and 0 bases at J, with 3 bases between the two ends. Germline V gene sequence: CDR1 MNHNS, CDR2 SASEGT. The CDR3 spans 11 residues. CDR3 DNA: TGTGCCAGCAAGATGAACACTGAAGCTTTCTTT. As protein: CASKMNTEAFF.

The J gene is TRBJ1-2, the V gene TRBV7-9; the match to TRBD1 covers 10 bases. V shed 5 bases and J 3 bases; nucleotides not matched to a gene: 6. The CDR3 contains 15 residues. The germline CDR1 and CDR2 sequences are SEHNR and FQNEAQ (reference sequence). The CDR3 sequence is CASSNDGTGDYGYTF. CDR3 sequence (DNA): TGTGCCAGCAGCAACGACGGGACAGGGGACTATGGCTACACCTTC.

This rearrangement joins TRBV30 to TRBJ1-2; D is perhaps TRBD1 (6 bases). Germline V CDR1 and CDR2: GTSNPN, SVGIG (reference sequence). The CDR3 covers 15 residues. The ends were cut back, 4 bases at V and 6 bases at J, with 21 bases in the middle. The chain's CDR3 is CAWNNPWRGRDGYTF. CDR3 DNA: TGTGCCTGGAACAACCCCTGGCGGGGGCGAGATGGCTACACCTTC.

This chain links TRBV2 with TRBJ1-2; D not certain. V was clipped by 5 bases and J by 1 base, with 11 bases between them. From germline, CDR1 is SNHLY and CDR2 FYNNEI. The CDR3 covers 14 residues. CDR3 nucleotides: TGTGCCAGCAGTTCGCCGCGACATAACTATGGCTACACCTTC. This sequence encodes CASSSPRHNYGYTF.

V gene TRBV10-3 combines with J gene TRBJ2-3; 9 positions match TRBD2. The CDR3 is 15 amino acids. Germline V CDR1 and CDR2: ENHRY, SYGVKD. Trimming took 2 bases from V and 5 from J; bases not matched to a gene: 5. This CDR3 is CAISERLAGLDTQYF. The CDR3, as DNA: TGTGCCATCAGTGAGAGGCTAGCGGGACTAGATACGCAGTATTTT.

The chain uses TRBV19 and TRBJ2-1, with TRBD2 identical over 10 bases. Germline V gene sequence: CDR1 LNHDA, CDR2 SQIVND (reference sequence). The CDR3 length is 17 residues. The V segment lost 2 bases and the J segment 6 bases; nucleotides outside the gene matches: 10. Here the CDR3 DNA reads TGTGCCAGTAGTATAACCCCCCTAGCGGGAGTAGGCAATGAGCAGTTCTTC. Translating gives CASSITPLAGVGNEQFF.

The chain employs TRBV30 and TRBJ2-5; 7 nucleotides agree with TRBD2. This CDR3 has 16 amino acids. The V gene end was trimmed by 0 bases and the J gene end by 1 base; junction bases not matched to a gene: 8. CDR1 is GTSNPN, CDR2 SVGIG, per germline (reference sequence). The CDR3 loop is CAWSVLGEGTQETQYF. The CDR3 DNA is TGTGCCTGGAGTGTACTCGGGGAGGGGACCCAAGAGACCCAGTACTTC.

This clone was recorded once. The sample carries other DNA sequences with the same CDR3. This rearrangement joins TRBV4-2 to TRBJ1-3; D might be TRBD1 (6 bases). The CDR3 loop spans 15 amino acids. Germline CDR1 and CDR2: LGHNA and YNFKEQ. V lost 3 bases to trimming and J lost 4 bases, with 13 bases between them. The CDR3 DNA reads as TGTGCCAGCAGCCAGGGAGACAGGTCCGGAAACACCATATATTTT. Translation: CASSQGDRSGNTIYF.

This clone was observed once. This chain connects TRBV7-8 to TRBJ2-1, with TRBD2 matching 11 bases. Germline CDR1 SGHVS, CDR2 FQNEAQ. The V gene end was trimmed by 1 base and the J gene end by 7 bases; junction bases not matched to a gene: 6. This CDR3 region has 16 residues. The CDR3: CASSLGGTSGGNEQFF. The CDR3 DNA reads TGTGCCAGCAGCTTAGGGGGAACTAGCGGGGGAAATGAGCAGTTCTTC.

V is TRBV11-2 and J is TRBJ2-5; D perhaps matches TRBD1 (6 bases). V dropped 1 base and J dropped 7 bases, with 10 bases sitting between them. The germline gives CDR1 SGHAT, CDR2 FQNNGV. The CDR3 length is 13 residues. The CDR3 protein is CASSLVRGGTQYF. CDR3 bases: TGTGCCAGCAGCTTAGTCAGGGGTGGGACCCAGTACTTC.

V usage is TRBV9 and J usage is TRBJ2-2, with 8 positions matching TRBD1. V shed 7 bases and J 4 bases; nucleotides not matched to a gene: 6. This CDR3 spans 14 amino acids. Germline-derived CDR1 and CDR2 are SGDLS and YYNGEE. The CDR3 region has the DNA TGTGCCAGCGGGCCTACAGGGGGCACCGGGGAGCTGTTTTTT. It yields the protein CASGPTGGTGELFF.

This chain connects TRBV19 to TRBJ2-5; 8 nucleotides line up with TRBD1. Trimming removed 9 bases from V and 2 bases from J; junction bases left unmatched: 8. The germline V gene encodes CDR1 LNHDA and CDR2 SQIVND (reference sequence). This CDR3 spans 14 amino acids. CDR3 sequence: CARAGQGQQETQYF. CDR3 nucleotide sequence: TGTGCCAGAGCCGGACAGGGTCAACAAGAGACCCAGTACTTC.

This clone came up a few times. The chain carries TRBV21-1 and TRBJ2-5; TRBD2 is the table's D call, not checked against the DNA. TRBV21-1 constitutes a pseudogene. The CDR3 has 16 amino acids. The CDR3 here is CASSKRTPGKEETQYF. DNA for the CDR3: TGTGCCAGCAGCAAAAGGACTCCGGGCAAGGAAGAGACCCAGTACTTC.

The gene calls are TRBV11-3 and TRBJ2-3; D is unresolved. Germline V lookup: CDR1 SGHNT, CDR2 YENEEA. This CDR3 is built from 14 residues. Between the trimmed V and J ends, which lost 0 bases and 1 base, there was a span of 5 bases. The CDR3 protein is CASSLEWGTDTQYF. The DNA of the CDR3 is TGTGCCAGCAGCTTAGAGTGGGGCACAGATACGCAGTATTTT.

CDR3 nucleotides: TGTGCCAGCAGCGGCCCTTCGGGGCCCCTCCACTTT. Encoded protein: CASSGPSGPLHF. V is TRBV9 and J is TRBJ1-6; D gene ambiguous. V was shortened by 3 bases and J by 13 bases, with 11 bases between the two germline ends. This CDR3 contains 12 residues. Germline V gives CDR1 SGDLS, CDR2 YYNGEE.

This clone was counted between two and nine times. The rearrangement uses TRBV13 and TRBJ1-5, with no clear D. CDR1 and CDR2 from the germline V gene are PRHDT and FYEKMQ (reference sequence). V was clipped by 1 base and J by 4 bases, with 5 bases between them. CDR3 length: 13 residues. The CDR3 sequence is CASSLAGNQPQHF. In DNA form, the CDR3 reads TGTGCCAGCAGCTTAGCGGGGAATCAGCCCCAGCATTTT.